This entry describes one T cell receptor (beta chain). This receptor's antigen is unknown. No base qualities exist here, and no much larger clone lies one base off it. The sample is drawn from a study of graft-versus-host responses after intestinal transplantation (dated by TCRdb to the early 2020s). For the study in its entirety: Recipients received multivisceral, liver-intestinal, or isolated intestinal transplants. All recipients received anti-thymocyte globulin induction followed by maintenance tacrolimus and steroids for around 3 years. After intestinal transplantation, graft-versus-host and host-versus-graft alloreactive T cell clones in the graft, circulation and bone marrow were tracked using bulk TCR-beta CDR3 sequencing. Alloreactive clones were identified by sequencing pre-transplant mixed lymphocyte reaction products and comparing these products with unstimulated pre-transplant donor and recipient T cells. The cohort enrolled approximately 24 intestinal transplant recipients including one retransplant, and 3 patients lacking pretransplant specimens were excluded. Donor T cell macrochimerism was defined as a peak of at least 4% donor T cells among recipient peripheral blood mononuclear cells. Instead of going to the commercial service, samples from a few later patients were sequenced in-house on an Illumina MiSeq and processed with MiXCR.

Beyond this particular receptor, the publication reports: The conclusions were limited by the relatively low number and heterogeneity of the intestinal transplant patients. High GvH to HvG T cell clonal ratios were observed in the allografts of patients with donor T cell macrochimerism. GvH clones were found in recipient bone marrow, and some of the GvH clones appeared earlier in ileal mucosa or blood, which is consistent with an intestinal mucosal origin. Early after transplant, peak levels of circulating GvH clones were found to be associated with declines in HvG clones.

The time point label for this specimen denotes: cells obtained before transplantation from donor or recipient. CD3+CD4+ and CD3+CD8+ populations were FACS-sorted from unstimulated pre-transplant donor and recipient cells taken from spleen or lymph nodes. The library was built by means of the immunoSEQ multiplex PCR assay. For most patients, genomic DNA was isolated with the Qiagen DNeasy Blood and Tissue Kit and shipped frozen to Adaptive Biotechnologies for TCR sequencing. Adaptive Biotechnologies carried out high-throughput TCR-beta CDR3 sequencing of genomic DNA for most patients. From the authors' description of their analysis: TCR sequencing data for approximately 17 patients were retrieved from Adaptive's ImmunoSEQ software; three other patients were processed with MiXCR and VDJtools. To correct CD4 versus CD8 sorting errors, any sequence found in both subsets at a frequency ratio below 5:1 was removed. CDR3 nucleotide sequences shared between donor and recipient were removed because the origin of such sequences could not be assigned. Alloreactive clones required at least 2-fold expansion over unstimulated cells and minimum CFSE-low frequency of 0.002% (template counts) or 0.001% (read counts). Clones detected in sequenced pre-transplant spleen, lymph node, or MLR CFSE-low populations of the donor or recipient were defined as mappable. The cumulative frequency of alloreactive clones was calculated as a percentage of all sequences, weighted by copy number. TCRdb re-hosts the immuneACCESS table, in-frame sequences only. Its copies lack some clones; in the studies checked, an unresolved V gene accounts for under half of them, and the cause for the rest is not known. V, J and clone size are taken as reported in that table, and D and trimming were inferred from the DNA itself. In all, the sample holds around 100,000 clones, and roughly 93% of those were seen once. The ten largest make up less than 1.5% of the sample.

Via the germline V gene (reference sequence), CDR1 is MNHEY and CDR2 SMNVEV. The CDR3 contains 18 residues, cysteine and phenylalanine counted. The sequence is cut down to CDR3 DNA, 54 bases in frame from base 1. Cut back by 11 bases and 3 bases, the V and J ends lie 32 bases apart. This clonotype was sampled from a human donor who received an intestinal transplant. The chain joins TRBV27 to TRBJ2-7; the D call is possibly TRBD1 or TRBD2, each sharing 5 bases. This specimen was unstimulated CD8+ T cells sorted from spleen or lymph node cells, taken before intestinal transplant. CDR3 protein: CASLGAGRERGGLYEQYF. The DNA sequence is as follows: TGTGCCTCCCTCGGGGCCGGCAGGGAACGGGGCGGACTCTACGAGCAGTACTTC.